These 9 T cell receptor beta chains originate from one sample sequenced in a study of OX40 agonist ivuxolimab in advanced cancers. TCRdb's copy holds only in-frame clones and misses some; the assay was immunoSEQ multiplex PCR. Of around 95,000 clones in the sample, 90% were seen once. The material sequenced was CD4+ or CD8+ T cells sorted from blood, taken in a trial of the OX40 agonist ivuxolimab. Receptor source: an adult with an advanced solid tumor such as melanoma, head and neck, liver or kidney cancer.

This chain uses TRBV5-1 with TRBJ2-7, with 9 nucleotides matching TRBD1. Germline V gene lookup returns CDR1 SGHRS and CDR2 YFSETQ. Trimming cost V 4 bases and J 4 bases; bases outside gene matches: 9. This CDR3 contains 15 residues. The CDR3 loop is CASSARLDRGYEQYF. CDR3 sequence (DNA): TGCGCCAGCAGCGCGAGATTAGACAGGGGGTACGAGCAGTACTTC.

V gene TRBV5-1 combines with J gene TRBJ1-1, with D unresolved. CDR1 is SGHRS and CDR2 is YFSETQ in the germline V gene. The CDR3 spans 14 residues. The germline V and J ends were trimmed by 4 bases and 4 bases, with 14 bases remaining between them. The CDR3 coding sequence is TGCGCCAGCAGCCCCAATACGAGGAGCACTGAAGCTTTCTTT. It encodes CASSPNTRSTEAFF. Variable domain in full (rest from reference TRBV5-1 and TRBJ1-1): KAGVTQTPRYLIKTRGQQVTLSCSPISGHRSVSWYQQTPGQGLQFLFEYFSETQRNKGNFPGRFSGRQFSNSRSEMNVSTLELGDSALYLCASSPNTRSTEAFFGQGTRLTVV.

The genes are TRBV13 and TRBJ1-1, with 7 bases aligning to TRBD1. This CDR3 has 14 residues. The germline gives CDR1 PRHDT, CDR2 FYEKMQ (reference sequence). V gave up 4 bases and J gave up 1 base; unmatched junction bases: 3. CDR3 DNA sequence: TGTGCCAGCAGCTCGGGACAGCCGAACACTGAAGCTTTCTTT. It yields the protein CASSSGQPNTEAFF.

J is TRBJ1-2 and V is TRBV2; D perhaps matches TRBD1 (5 bases). Trimming took off 4 bases at V and 8 bases at J, with 14 bases between the two ends. Germline V lookup: CDR1 SNHLY, CDR2 FYNNEI. The CDR3 covers 13 residues. CDR3 sequence reads: CASSVEGLRGYTF. CDR3 DNA sequence: TGTGCCAGCAGTGTGGAGGGGCTCCGGGGCTACACCTTC. Full variable domain (outside the CDR3, taken from reference TRBV2 and TRBJ1-2): EPEVTQTPSHQVTQMGQEVILRCVPISNHLYFYWYRQILGQKVEFLVSFYNNEISEKSEIFDDQFSVERPDGSNFTLKIRSTKLEDSAMYFCASSVEGLRGYTFGSGTRLTVV.

The chain is built from TRBV14 and TRBJ2-1; D is uncertain. The germline V and J ends were trimmed by 6 bases and 0 bases, with 15 bases remaining between them. Germline V gene sequence: CDR1 SGHDN, CDR2 FVKESK. The CDR3 has 16 amino acids. CDR3 region: CASSQSFPSSYNEQFF. CDR3 DNA sequence: TGTGCCAGCAGTCAATCGTTTCCTTCCTCCTACAATGAGCAGTTCTTC. The full variable domain, rest sourced from reference TRBV14 and TRBJ2-1, is EAGVTQFPSHSVIEKGQTVTLRCDPISGHDNLYWYRRVMGKEIKFLLHFVKESKQDESGMPNNRFLAERTGGTYSTLKVQPAELEDSGVYFCASSQSFPSSYNEQFFGPGTRLTVL.

The V call is TRBV5-1, the J call TRBJ2-3; a weak D match, TRBD1 (5 bases). CDR3 size: 18 residues. Per germline, CDR1 SGHRS and CDR2 YFSETQ. The ends were cut back, 1 base at V and 3 bases at J, with 21 bases in the middle. This chain's CDR3 is CASSLFKGLDSLTDTQYF. In DNA form, the CDR3 reads TGCGCCAGCAGCTTGTTTAAGGGGCTGGATTCGTTAACAGATACGCAGTATTTT.

In DNA form, the CDR3 reads TGTGCCAGTAGTATCCGGGGGCGTAACGGAAAACTGTTTTTT. It specifies CASSIRGRNGKLFF. This sequence joins TRBV19 and TRBJ1-4; D is possibly TRBD1 (6 bases). The germline V gene encodes CDR1 LNHDA and CDR2 SQIVND (reference sequence). Trimming took 3 bases from V and 10 from J, leaving 15 bases between them. The CDR3 totals 14 residues.

This clone was seen once. The V and J genes are TRBV6-1 and TRBJ1-6; D ambiguous. Trimming left V 5 bases short and J 7 bases short, with 15 bases between. The CDR3 is 15 amino acids. CDR1 and CDR2 (germline): MNHNS, SASEGT. The CDR3 sequence is CASSPQRVGNSPLHF. CDR3 DNA sequence: TGTGCCAGCAGTCCCCAACGGGTCGGGAATTCACCCCTCCACTTT.

The chain has TRBV7-9 and TRBJ1-1; 7 bases line up with TRBD1. The CDR3 has 14 amino acids. After removal of 3 bases from V and 3 bases from J, the junction contained 4 bases not matched to a gene. Per the germline V gene, CDR1 is SEHNR and CDR2 is FQNEAQ (reference sequence). The CDR3 sequence: CASSLIGTDTEAFF. In nucleotides, the CDR3 is TGTGCCAGCAGCTTGATAGGGACAGACACTGAAGCTTTCTTT.